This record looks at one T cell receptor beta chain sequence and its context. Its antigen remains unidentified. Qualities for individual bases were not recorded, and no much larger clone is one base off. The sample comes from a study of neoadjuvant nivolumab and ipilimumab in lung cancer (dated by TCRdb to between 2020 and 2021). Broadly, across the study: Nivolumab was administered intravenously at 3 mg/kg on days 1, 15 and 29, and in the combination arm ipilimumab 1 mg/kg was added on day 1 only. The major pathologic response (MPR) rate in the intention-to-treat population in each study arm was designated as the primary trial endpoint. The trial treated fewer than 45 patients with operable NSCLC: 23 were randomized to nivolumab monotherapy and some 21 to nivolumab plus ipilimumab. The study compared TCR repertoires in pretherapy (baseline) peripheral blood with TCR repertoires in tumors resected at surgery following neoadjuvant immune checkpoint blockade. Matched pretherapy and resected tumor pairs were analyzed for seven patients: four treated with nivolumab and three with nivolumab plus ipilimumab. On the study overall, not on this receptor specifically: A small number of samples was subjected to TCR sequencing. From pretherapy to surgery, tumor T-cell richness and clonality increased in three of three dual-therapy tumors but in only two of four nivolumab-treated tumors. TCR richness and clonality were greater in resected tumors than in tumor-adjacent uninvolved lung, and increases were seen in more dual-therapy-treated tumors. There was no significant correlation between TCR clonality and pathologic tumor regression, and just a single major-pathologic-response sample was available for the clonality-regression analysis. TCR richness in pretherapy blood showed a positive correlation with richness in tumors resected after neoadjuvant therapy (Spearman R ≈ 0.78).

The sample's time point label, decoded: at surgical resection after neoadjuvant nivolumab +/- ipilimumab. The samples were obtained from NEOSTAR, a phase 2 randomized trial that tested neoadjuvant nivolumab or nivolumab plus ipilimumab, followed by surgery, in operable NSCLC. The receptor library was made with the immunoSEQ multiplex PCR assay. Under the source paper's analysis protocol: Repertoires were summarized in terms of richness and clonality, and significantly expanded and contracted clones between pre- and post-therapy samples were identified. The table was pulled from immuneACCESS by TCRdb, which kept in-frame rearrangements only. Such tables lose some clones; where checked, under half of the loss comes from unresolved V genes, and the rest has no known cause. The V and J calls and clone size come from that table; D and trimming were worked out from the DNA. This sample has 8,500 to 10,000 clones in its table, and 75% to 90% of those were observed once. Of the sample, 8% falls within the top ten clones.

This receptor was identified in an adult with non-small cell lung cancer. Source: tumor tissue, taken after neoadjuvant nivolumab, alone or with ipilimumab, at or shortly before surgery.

The DNA sequence reads TGTGCCAGCAGCTTACTTGGAGGGGAGAGGAGTGAGCAGTTCTTC. Protein translation: CASSLLGGERSEQFF. In this chain, TRBV7-3 is recombined with TRBJ2-1; TRBD2 is possibly the D segment (6 matching bases). From its cysteine to its phenylalanine, the CDR3 spans 15 amino acids. CDR3 DNA only is kept here, 45 bases in frame from base 1. V is cut by 2 bases and J by 9 bases, and the space between the germline ends is 17 bases. As encoded in the germline V gene, CDR1 is SGHTA while CDR2 is FQGTGA.